This paragraph covers one T cell receptor (beta chain) sequence. The data were taken from a study of shared clonotypes between healthy human individuals. Samples left unsorted employed approximately 83 million PBMCs for genomic DNA. Trimming stripped 5 bases from V and 2 bases from J, with 12 bases between. This CDR3 has 14 residues. Germline CDR1 is SGHVS and CDR2 is FQNEAQ. For each subset, genomic DNA was distributed in equal portions over several immunoSEQ plates. Replicate PCRs for unsorted PBMC used approximately 300 ng DNA (approximately 30,000 T cell genomes). Repertoires were generated with immunoSEQ multiplex PCR, while TCRdb's copy carries only in-frame clones and drops some. Of 450,000 to 500,000 clones in the sample, about 78% are singletons; the top ten hold more than 10%.

The sequenced material came from PBMCs. The chain links TRBV7-8 to TRBJ1-2; D ambiguous. The origin of this receptor is a woman aged 40 to 50 in good health. Some clones in this sample may be carry-over from other donors' samples. CDR3 region: CASSPLTKNYGYTF. CDR3 DNA sequence: TGTGCCAGCAGCCCCCTGACCAAGAACTATGGCTACACCTTC.